The 10 T cell receptor beta chains below were found in one sample sequenced in a study of regulatory T cells in long-lasting Graves disease. Time point reported: newly diagnosed GD, antithyroid drugs for less than 3 months. After RNA was extracted from PBMCs, the TCR library was made from it. Relying on iRepertoire HTBI primers and Arm-PCR of CDR3 regions, the team built TCR beta libraries. MiXCR, run by TCRdb on the multiplex PCR reads, gives a single entry per CDR3 protein. This sample has roughly 520,000 distinct CDR3 sequences, with 12% found just once. These records were also assigned to another study, of T cells in Graves' hyperthyroidism and ophthalmopathy.

The sequencing used peripheral blood mononuclear cells (PBMCs), collected at new diagnosis, from a patient treated with antithyroid drugs. The receptor source for this set is a young woman with Graves disease.

This clonotype was counted only a few times. One end of the junction fails to match germline, which may point to a read error. The rearrangement links TRBV2 to TRBJ2-5, with 8 nucleotides matching TRBD2. CDR1 and CDR2 from the germline V gene are SNHLY and FYNNEI. The CDR3 is made up of 13 amino acids. The CDR3 region has the DNA TGTGCCAGCAGGGCTAAAGCGGGAGAGACCCAGCACTTC. Its translation is CASRAKAGETQHF.

This clonotype was seen many times. The rearrangement links TRBV7-9 to TRBJ2-2; TRBD2 matches at 12 bases. Per the germline V gene, CDR1 is SEHNR and CDR2 is FQNEAQ (reference sequence). This CDR3 comprises 18 residues. CDR3 loop: CATLAGGPQFSERWELFF. CDR3 coding DNA: TGTGCGACGCTAGCGGGAGGGCCGCAATTTTCGGAACGTTGGGAGCTGTTTTTT.

In this sample, this clonotype turned up a few times. This chain joins TRBV12-3 or TRBV12-4 and TRBJ2-7; 12 bases agree with TRBD1. This CDR3 has 14 amino acids. The V and J ends lost 5 bases and 3 bases, in that order; junction bases with no gene match: 2. The CDR3 nucleotides are TGTGCCAGCAGTGGGACAGGGGGCATCTACGAGCAGTACTTC. This translates into CASSGTGGIYEQYF.

This clonotype was counted only a few times. This chain joins TRBV9 and TRBJ2-5; D is unresolved. The V gene's germline CDR1 is SGDLS and CDR2 YYNGEE. The CDR3 has 14 residues. Trimming took 0 bases from V and 0 from J, leaving 6 bases between them. The CDR3 sequence is CASSVASDQETQYF. The CDR3 DNA sequence: TGTGCCAGCAGCGTAGCATCAGACCAAGAGACCCAGTACTTC.

This clonotype was observed at least ten times. The rearrangement joins TRBV2 to TRBJ2-7; TRBD2 matches at 11 bases. This CDR3 spans 13 amino acids. Germline CDR1 and CDR2: SNHLY and FYNNEI. The junction had 6 bases not matched to a gene; V was cut back by 11 bases and J by 3 bases. CDR3 in DNA: TGTGCCGGAAGACTAGCGGGAATCTACGAGCAGTACTTC. It is translated as CAGRLAGIYEQYF.

A few counts support this clonotype. V and J are TRBV11-1 and TRBJ2-3, with 7 positions matching TRBD2. In germline, CDR1 is SGHAT, CDR2 FQDESV (reference sequence). V shed 1 base and J 4 bases; nucleotides not matched to a gene: 17. This CDR3 has 19 residues. CDR3 loop: CASSLGGSWWREKADTQYF. CDR3 in DNA: TGTGCCAGCAGCTTAGGAGGCTCCTGGTGGCGGGAGAAGGCAGATACGCAGTATTTT.

This clonotype has a count of ten or more. The chain carries TRBV30 and TRBJ1-5; D is possibly TRBD1 (5 bases). Germline lookup yields CDR1 GTSNPN and CDR2 SVGIG (reference sequence). V lost 1 base and J lost 7, with 11 bases in between. This CDR3 contains 13 residues. The CDR3 sequence is CAWSEQGGQPQHF. Here the CDR3 DNA reads TGTGCCTGGAGTGAGCAGGGAGGGCAGCCCCAGCATTTT.

This clonotype occurred many times. The gene calls are TRBV3-1 and TRBJ1-1, with a possible D match to TRBD1 (6 bases). With 1 base removed from V and 0 bases from J, the gap between germline ends came to 18 bases. This CDR3 is built from 18 residues. Looked up from germline, CDR1 is LGHDT and CDR2 is YNNKEL (reference sequence). The CDR3 sequence is CASSQGAGAAVLNTEAFF. The CDR3 DNA follows: TGTGCCAGCAGCCAAGGGGCAGGGGCCGCGGTACTGAACACTGAAGCTTTCTTT. Drawing the rest from reference TRBV3-1 and TRBJ1-1, the complete variable domain is DTAVSQTPKYLVTQMGNDKSIKCEQNLGHDTMYWYKQDSKKFLKIMFSYNNKELIINETVPNRFSPKSPDKAHLNLHINSLELGDSAVYFCASSQGAGAAVLNTEAFFGQGTRLTVV.

The sample holds a few counts of this clonotype. This rearrangement joins TRBV5-1 to TRBJ2-1, with D perhaps matching TRBD2 (7 bases). The CDR3 is 12 residues long. The V and J ends lost 3 bases and 9 bases respectively, with 10 bases between them. Looked up from germline, CDR1 is SGHRS and CDR2 is YFSETQ. The chain's CDR3 is CASSWGGSEQFF. The CDR3 DNA reads as TGCGCCAGCAGCTGGGGGGGCAGTGAGCAGTTCTTC.

This chain connects TRBV27 to TRBJ2-3; 14 positions agree with TRBD2. Looked up from germline, CDR1 is MNHEY and CDR2 is SMNVEV (reference sequence). Germline trimming cut 7 bases from V and 7 bases from J; bases unmatched to any gene: 10. The CDR3 spans 16 residues. The CDR3, as DNA: TGTGCCAGCACACTGCGTGGGACTAGCGGGAGCTATACGCAGTATTTT. Translating gives CASTLRGTSGSYTQYF.